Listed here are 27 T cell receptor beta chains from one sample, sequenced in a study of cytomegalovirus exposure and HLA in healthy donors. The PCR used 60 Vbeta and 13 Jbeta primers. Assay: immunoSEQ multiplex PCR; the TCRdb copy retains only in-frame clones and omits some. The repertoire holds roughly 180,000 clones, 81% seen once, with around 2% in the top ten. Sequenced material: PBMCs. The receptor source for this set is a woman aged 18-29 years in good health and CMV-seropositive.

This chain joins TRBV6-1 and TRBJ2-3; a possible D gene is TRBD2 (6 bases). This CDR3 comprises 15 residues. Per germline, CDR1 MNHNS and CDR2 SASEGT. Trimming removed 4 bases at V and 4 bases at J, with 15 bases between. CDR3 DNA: TGTGCCAGCAGTGTCCTAGGTGGGGAGGCAGATACGCAGTATTTT. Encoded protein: CASSVLGGEADTQYF.

CDR3 protein: CASSFGGSKTSTDTQYF. Here the CDR3 DNA reads TGTGCCAGCAGTTTTGGAGGGTCCAAGACTAGCACAGATACGCAGTATTTT. The J gene is TRBJ2-3, the V gene TRBV28, with D possibly matching TRBD2 (6 bases). This CDR3 contains 17 residues. In germline, CDR1 is MDHEN, CDR2 SYDVKM. V gave up 3 bases and J gave up 0 bases, with 16 bases separating them.

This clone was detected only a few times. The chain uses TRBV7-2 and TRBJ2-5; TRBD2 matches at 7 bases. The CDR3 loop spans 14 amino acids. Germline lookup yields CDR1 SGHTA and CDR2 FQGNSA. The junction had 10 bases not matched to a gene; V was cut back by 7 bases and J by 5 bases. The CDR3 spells CASTTHVGGETQYF. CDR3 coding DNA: TGTGCCAGCACCACCCACGTCGGGGGGGAGACCCAGTACTTC.

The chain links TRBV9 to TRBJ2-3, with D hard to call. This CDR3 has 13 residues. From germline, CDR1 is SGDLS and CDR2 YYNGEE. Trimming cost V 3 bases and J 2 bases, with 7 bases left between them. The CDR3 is CASSDPYTDTQYF. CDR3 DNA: TGTGCCAGCAGCGACCCCTACACAGATACGCAGTATTTT.

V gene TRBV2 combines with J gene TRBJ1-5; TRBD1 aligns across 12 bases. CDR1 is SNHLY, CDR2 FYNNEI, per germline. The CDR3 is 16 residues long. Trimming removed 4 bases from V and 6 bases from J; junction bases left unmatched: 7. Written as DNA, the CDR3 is TGTGCCAGCAGTGTTGCTGGGACAGGGGGCCGTCAGCCCCAGCATTTT. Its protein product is CASSVAGTGGRQPQHF.

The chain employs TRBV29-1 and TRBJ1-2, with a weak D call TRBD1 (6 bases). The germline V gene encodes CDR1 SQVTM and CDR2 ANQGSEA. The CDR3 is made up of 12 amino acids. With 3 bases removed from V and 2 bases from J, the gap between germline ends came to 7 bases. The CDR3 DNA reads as TGCAGCGTTGACGACAGGAACTATGGCTACACCTTC. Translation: CSVDDRNYGYTF.

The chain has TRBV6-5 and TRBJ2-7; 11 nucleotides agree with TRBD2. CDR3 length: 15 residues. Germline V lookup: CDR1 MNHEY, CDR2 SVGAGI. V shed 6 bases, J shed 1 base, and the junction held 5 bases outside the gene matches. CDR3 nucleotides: TGTGCCAGCAGCGAAACTAGCGGGGGTTCCTACGAGCAGTACGTC. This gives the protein CASSETSGGSYEQYV.

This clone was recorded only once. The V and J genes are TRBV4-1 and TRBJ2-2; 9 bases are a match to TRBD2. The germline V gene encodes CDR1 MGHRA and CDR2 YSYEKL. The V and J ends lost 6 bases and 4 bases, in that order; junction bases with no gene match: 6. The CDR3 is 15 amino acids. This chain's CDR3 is CASSLRLAVTGELFF. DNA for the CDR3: TGCGCCAGCAGTCTAAGACTAGCGGTCACCGGGGAGCTGTTTTTT.

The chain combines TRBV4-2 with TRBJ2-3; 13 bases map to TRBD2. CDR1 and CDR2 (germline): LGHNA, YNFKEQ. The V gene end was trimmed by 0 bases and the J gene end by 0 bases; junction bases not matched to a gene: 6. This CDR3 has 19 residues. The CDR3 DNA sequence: TGTGCCAGCAGCCAAGACGGGACTAGCGGGGACTTTAGCACAGATACGCAGTATTTT. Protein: CASSQDGTSGDFSTDTQYF.

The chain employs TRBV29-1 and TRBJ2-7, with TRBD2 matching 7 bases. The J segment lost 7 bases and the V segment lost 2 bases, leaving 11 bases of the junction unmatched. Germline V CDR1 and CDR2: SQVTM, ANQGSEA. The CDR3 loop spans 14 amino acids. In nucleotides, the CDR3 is TGCAGCGTTGAATGGGGCCTCGGGGGGAGAGAGCAGTACTTC. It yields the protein CSVEWGLGGREQYF.

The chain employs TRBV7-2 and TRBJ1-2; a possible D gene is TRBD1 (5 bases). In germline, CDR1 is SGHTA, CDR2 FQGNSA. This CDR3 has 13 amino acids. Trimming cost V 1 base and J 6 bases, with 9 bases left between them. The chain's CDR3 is CASSLDPGNGYTF. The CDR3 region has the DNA TGTGCCAGCAGCTTAGATCCAGGGAATGGCTACACCTTC. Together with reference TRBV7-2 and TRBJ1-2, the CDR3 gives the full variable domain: GAGVSQSPSNKVTEKGKDVELRCDPISGHTALYWYRQSLGQGLEFLIYFQGNSAPDKSGLPSDRFSAERTGGSVSTLTIQRTQQEDSAVYLCASSLDPGNGYTFGSGTRLTVV.

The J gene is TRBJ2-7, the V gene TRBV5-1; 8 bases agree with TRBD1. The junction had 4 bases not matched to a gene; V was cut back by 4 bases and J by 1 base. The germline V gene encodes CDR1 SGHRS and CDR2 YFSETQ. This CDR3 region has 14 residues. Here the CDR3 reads CASSPTGGSYEQYF. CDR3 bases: TGCGCCAGCAGCCCTACAGGGGGGTCCTACGAGCAGTACTTC.

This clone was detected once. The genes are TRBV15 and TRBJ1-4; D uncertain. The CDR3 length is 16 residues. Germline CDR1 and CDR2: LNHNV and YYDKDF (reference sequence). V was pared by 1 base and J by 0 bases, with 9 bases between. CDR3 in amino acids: CATSRVFSATNEKLFF. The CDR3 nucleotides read TGTGCCACCAGCAGAGTGTTCAGTGCAACTAATGAAAAACTGTTTTTT.

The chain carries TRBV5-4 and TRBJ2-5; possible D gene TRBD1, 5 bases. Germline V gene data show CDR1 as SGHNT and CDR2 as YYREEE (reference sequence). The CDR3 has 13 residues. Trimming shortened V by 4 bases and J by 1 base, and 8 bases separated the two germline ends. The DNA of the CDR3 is TGTGCCAGCAGCCGTGACAGCCAAGAGACCCAGTACTTC. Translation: CASSRDSQETQYF.

The CDR3 DNA is TGTGCCTGGAAGCGGAACGGGGGAACCGACACCGGGGAGCTGTTTTTT. Translated: CAWKRNGGTDTGELFF. The chain has TRBV30 and TRBJ2-2; a possible D gene is TRBD2 (6 bases). Trimming cost V 4 bases and J 3 bases, with 18 bases left between them. From germline, CDR1 is GTSNPN and CDR2 SVGIG (reference sequence). This CDR3 comprises 16 residues.

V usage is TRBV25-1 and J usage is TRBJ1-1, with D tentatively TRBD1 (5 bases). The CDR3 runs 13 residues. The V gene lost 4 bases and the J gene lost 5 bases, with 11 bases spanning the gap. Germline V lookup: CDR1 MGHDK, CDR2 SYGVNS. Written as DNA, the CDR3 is TGTGCCAGCAGTGCAGGGATGGGTACTGAAGCTTTCTTT. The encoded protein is CASSAGMGTEAFF.

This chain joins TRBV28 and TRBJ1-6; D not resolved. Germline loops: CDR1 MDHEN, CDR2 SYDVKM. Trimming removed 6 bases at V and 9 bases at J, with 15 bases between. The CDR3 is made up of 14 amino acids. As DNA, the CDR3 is TGTGCCAGCAGGGCCAGGCTTGGCGCTTCACCCCTCCACTTT. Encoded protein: CASRARLGASPLHF.

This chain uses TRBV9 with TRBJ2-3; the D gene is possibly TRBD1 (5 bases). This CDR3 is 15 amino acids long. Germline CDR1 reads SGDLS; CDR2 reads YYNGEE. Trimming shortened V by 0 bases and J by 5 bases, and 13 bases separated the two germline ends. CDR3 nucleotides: TGTGCCAGCAGCGTAGACGGCAGGGCTTTAGATACGCAGTATTTT. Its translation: CASSVDGRALDTQYF. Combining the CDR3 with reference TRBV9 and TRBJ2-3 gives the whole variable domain DSGVTQTPKHLITATGQRVTLRCSPRSGDLSVYWYQQSLDQGLQFLIQYYNGEERAKGNILERFSAQQFPDLHSELNLSSLELGDSALYFCASSVDGRALDTQYFGPGTRLTVL.

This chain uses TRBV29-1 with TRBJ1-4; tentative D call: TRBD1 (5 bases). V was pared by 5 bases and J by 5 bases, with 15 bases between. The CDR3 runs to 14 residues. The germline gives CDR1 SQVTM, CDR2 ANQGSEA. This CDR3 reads CSVLPGLWNEKLFF. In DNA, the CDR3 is TGCAGCGTTCTACCGGGACTGTGGAATGAAAAACTGTTTTTT.

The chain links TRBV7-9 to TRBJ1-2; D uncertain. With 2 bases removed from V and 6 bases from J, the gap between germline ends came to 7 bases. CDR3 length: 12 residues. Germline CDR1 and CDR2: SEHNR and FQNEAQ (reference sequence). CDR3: CASSLNQDGYTF. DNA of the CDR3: TGTGCCAGCAGCTTAAACCAGGATGGCTACACCTTC.

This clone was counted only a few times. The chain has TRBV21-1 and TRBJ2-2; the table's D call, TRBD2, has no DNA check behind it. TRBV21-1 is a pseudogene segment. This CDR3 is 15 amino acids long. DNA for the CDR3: TGTGCCAGCAGGGTTAATGAGGGATCCACCGGGGAGCTGTTTTTT. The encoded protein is CASRVNEGSTGELFF.

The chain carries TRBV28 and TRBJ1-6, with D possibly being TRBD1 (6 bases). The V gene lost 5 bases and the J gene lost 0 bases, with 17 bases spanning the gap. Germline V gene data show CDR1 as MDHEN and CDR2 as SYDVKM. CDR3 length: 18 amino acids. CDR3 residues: CASSGGPQASSYNSPLHF. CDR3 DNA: TGTGCCAGCAGTGGGGGCCCCCAAGCAAGCTCCTATAATTCACCCCTCCACTTT.

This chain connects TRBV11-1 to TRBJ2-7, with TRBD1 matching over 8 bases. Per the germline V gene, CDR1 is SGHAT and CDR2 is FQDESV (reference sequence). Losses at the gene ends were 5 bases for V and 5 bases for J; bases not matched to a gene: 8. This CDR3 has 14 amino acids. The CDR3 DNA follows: TGTGCCAGCAGCACCGGGACAGGATATGACGAGCAGTACTTC. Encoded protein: CASSTGTGYDEQYF.

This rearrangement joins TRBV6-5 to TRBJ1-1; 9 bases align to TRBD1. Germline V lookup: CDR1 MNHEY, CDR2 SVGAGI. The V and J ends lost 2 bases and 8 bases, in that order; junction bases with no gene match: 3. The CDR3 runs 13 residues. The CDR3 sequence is CASSYQTGGEAFF. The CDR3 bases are TGTGCCAGCAGTTACCAAACAGGGGGCGAAGCTTTCTTT.

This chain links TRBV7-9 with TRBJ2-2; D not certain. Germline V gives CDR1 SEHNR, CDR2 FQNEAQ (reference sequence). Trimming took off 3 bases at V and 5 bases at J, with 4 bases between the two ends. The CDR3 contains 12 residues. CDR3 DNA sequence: TGTGCCAGCAGCTTTAGAACCGGGGAGCTGTTTTTT. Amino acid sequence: CASSFRTGELFF.

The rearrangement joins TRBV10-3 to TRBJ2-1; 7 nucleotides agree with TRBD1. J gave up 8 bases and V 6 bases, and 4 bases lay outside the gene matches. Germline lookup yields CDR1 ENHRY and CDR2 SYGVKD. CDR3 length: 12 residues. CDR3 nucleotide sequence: TGTGCCATCAGCGGGACAGCCCATGAGCAGTTCTTC. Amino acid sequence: CAISGTAHEQFF.

CDR3 residues: CSTDRGMGEQYF. The DNA of the CDR3 is TGCAGCACTGACAGGGGTATGGGCGAGCAGTACTTC. The genes are TRBV29-1 and TRBJ2-7, with 8 bases lining up with TRBD1. Germline V gene data show CDR1 as SQVTM and CDR2 as ANQGSEA. V trimming: 8 bases; J trimming: 6 bases; junction bases outside the gene matches: 9. There are 12 residues in the CDR3.